A selection of T cell receptor beta chains follows, all from one sample in a study of blood T cell repertoires in COVID-19. Measured with immunoSEQ multiplex PCR; TCRdb has only the in-frame clones, and not every one. The table includes about 60,000 clones, about 90% detected once. Input material: peripheral blood. The receptors here all came from a human donor with acute or convalescent COVID-19. The donor label of this sample is uncertain. The conserved cysteine and the conserved F or W are not part of the CDR3 here. A D gene is named only where the DNA matches it firmly.

j_call d_call v_call cdr3_aa
TRBJ1-1 . TRBV12-3/TRBV12-4 ASTFTLNTEAF
TRBJ1-1 . TRBV5-1 ASSSHTNTEAF
TRBJ2-1 . TRBV28 ASSRIVNEQF
TRBJ2-1 . TRBV10-1 ASSESIGWGAGKQF
TRBJ2-5 TRBD2 TRBV5-1 ASSGSGRVETQY
TRBJ2-1 TRBD1 TRBV25-1 ASRRTGLGEQF
TRBJ2-1 . TRBV28 ASSLMPLRDNEQF
TRBJ2-2 TRBD2 TRBV3-1/TRBV3-2 ASSQVSGARELF
TRBJ2-5 . TRBV27 ASSLDAVTQY
TRBJ2-1 TRBD2 TRBV6-6 ASSYSGTSGSYEQF
TRBJ1-2 TRBD1 TRBV2 ASTPETGNNYGYT
TRBJ1-2 . TRBV28 ASSLQNAYGYT
TRBJ2-7 TRBD2 TRBV7-9 ASSRGLAGFYEQY
TRBJ2-3 TRBD2 TRBV5-1 ASIRGLAGFGDTQY